Included here is one T cell receptor beta chain sequence, with context. Its antigen is not identified. V lost 5 bases, J lost 5 bases, and 8 bases stayed unmatched. The CDR3 has 14 amino acids. Germline CDR1 reads LNHDA; CDR2 reads SQIVND (reference sequence). Each patient experienced a relapse that followed autologous stem cell transplantation, and brentuximab vedotin exposure varied. Profiling relied on immunoSEQ multiplex PCR, and the TCRdb table lists in-frame clones only, not all of them. Seen here are around 15,000 clones, roughly 67% observed once, and the top ten hold approximately 8.8%. The data are from a study of PD-1 blockade in classical Hodgkin lymphoma. Study results and caveats: Patients newly diagnosed and complete responders had comparable baseline diversity. Repertoire difference causes, possibly disease activity or prior therapy, remain undefined.

This clonotype was obtained from a human donor with classical Hodgkin lymphoma. The specimen comprised peripheral blood mononuclear cells (PBMCs), sampled before the second cycle of nivolumab. The rearrangement uses TRBV19 and TRBJ2-7; 8 nucleotides line up with TRBD1. This chain's CDR3 is CASSFGQGSNEQYF. CDR3 DNA: TGTGCCAGTAGTTTCGGACAGGGATCCAACGAGCAGTACTTC.